Below, one T cell receptor (beta chain) is given with its context. Its antigen is not identified. Trimming stripped 2 bases from V and 12 bases from J, with 14 bases between. CDR3 length: 12 residues. The germline V gene has CDR1 MDHEN and CDR2 SYDVKM. The data were obtained in a study of OX40 agonist ivuxolimab in advanced cancers. Background on the study: Of mixed ages from 23 to 79 and averaging about 65 years, the group was just under 85% male. Findings and limits, study-wide: Clonal expansion from baseline to week 6 occurred in both CD4+ and CD8+ T cells. The 0.1-3.0 mg/kg partial responders had among the lowest clonal expansion.

The method was immunoSEQ multiplex PCR; TCRdb's version includes in-frame clones alone and lacks a portion of them. The sample lists 60,000 or so clones; around 89% were seen once. This specimen consisted of CD4+ or CD8+ T cells sorted from blood, obtained in a trial of the OX40 agonist ivuxolimab. The J gene is TRBJ2-7, the V gene TRBV28; D call uncertain. The sequence was collected from an adult with an advanced solid tumor such as melanoma, head and neck, liver or kidney cancer. The CDR3: CASSLGEIGWYF. The CDR3 coding sequence is TGTGCCAGCAGTTTAGGAGAAATCGGATGGTACTTC.